This TCR beta chain came from a study of cytomegalovirus exposure and HLA in healthy donors. The study's findings and limits: A subsequent analysis found that TCR clusters from the first cohort also tended to co-occur in the 120 or so validation repertoires, with approximately 95% of cluster scores above 0.

Worth noting for this clone: The antigen remains undetermined.

TCRdb's copy holds only in-frame clones and misses some; the assay was immunoSEQ multiplex PCR. This sample has tens of thousands of clones, with around nine tenths found just once. After removal of 0 bases from V and 13 bases from J, the junction contained 11 bases not matched to a gene. The CDR3 contains 15 residues. Germline V gene lookup returns CDR1 MNHEY and CDR2 SVGAGI. This chain joins TRBV6-5 and TRBJ1-2; TRBD1 matches at 10 bases. Sequencing input: PBMCs. The sequence was obtained from a woman in her late teens or twenties in good health and CMV-seropositive. CDR3 loop: CASSYSPPGQGPSTF. CDR3 DNA sequence: TGTGCCAGCAGTTACTCTCCTCCGGGACAGGGGCCCTCCACCTTC.